These 22 T cell receptor beta chains originate from one sample sequenced in a study of CD8+CD57+ T cells in acquired aplastic anemia (dated by TCRdb to the late 2010s). Flow cytometry had shown CD8+CD57+ cell expansion in the patients selected for sequencing. The reads were generated on an Illumina HiSeq 2000. Genomic DNA was used as template for profiling of TCR beta VDJ combinations and CDR3 sequences. TCRdb trimmed public reads at Q25 via fastp, called clones via MiXCR and kept in-frame beta chains. When rows share a CDR3 protein, they turn into one entry using the most common DNA and genes. Here the sample has 200,000 to 250,000 distinct CDR3 sequences; under 55% occur a single time. The top ten clones comprise just under 20% of the sample. Input material: sorted CD4+, CD8+, or CD8+CD57+ T cells (not recorded which) from PBMCs. These receptors were collected from a human donor with aplastic anemia.

This sequence joins TRBV10-1 and TRBJ2-3; tentative D call: TRBD2 (5 bases). Trimming removed 0 bases at V and 5 bases at J, with 12 bases between. The CDR3 has 15 amino acids. Germline V CDR1 and CDR2: WNHNN, SYGVQD (reference sequence). This CDR3 is CASSESRLRGDTQYF. The CDR3 DNA is TGCGCCAGCAGTGAGTCGCGACTCCGGGGAGATACGCAGTATTTT.

This clonotype was counted many times. The chain links TRBV6-5 to TRBJ2-6, with TRBD1 matching 7 bases. The ends lost 5 bases at V and 2 bases at J; junction bases unmatched: 12. Germline V gene sequence: CDR1 MNHEY, CDR2 SVGAGI. The CDR3 has 18 amino acids. The CDR3 here is CASSATGMGFAGANVLTF. The CDR3 region has the DNA TGTGCCAGCAGTGCGACAGGGATGGGGTTCGCTGGGGCCAACGTCCTGACTTTC.

The table lists this clonotype with a few counts. The gene calls are TRBV7-6 and TRBJ1-1, with 10 bases fitting TRBD1. CDR1 and CDR2 (germline): SGHVS, FNYEAQ. The CDR3 contains 18 residues. J gave up 1 base and V 6 bases, and 14 bases lay outside the gene matches. CDR3 in DNA: TGTGCCAGCAGTCATGCTACGAAAGACAGGGGGCGGAACACTGAAGCTTTCTTT. Translated, it gives CASSHATKDRGRNTEAFF.

The CDR3 loop reads CSARQGRGSPLHF. The CDR3 nucleotides are TGCAGTGCTCGACAGGGTCGAGGTTCACCCCTCCACTTT. The chain links TRBV20-1 to TRBJ1-6, with TRBD1 identical over 7 bases. The CDR3 contains 13 residues. The germline gives CDR1 DFQATT, CDR2 SNEGSKA (reference sequence). With 5 bases clipped from V and 9 bases from J, the junction kept 7 bases outside the gene matches.

Ten or more counts support this clonotype. V and J are TRBV5-8 and TRBJ2-2; D unresolved. CDR3 length equals 15 residues. With 2 bases removed from V and 0 bases from J, the gap between germline ends came to 8 bases. CDR1 and CDR2 (germline): SGHTS, YDEGEE. CDR3 in amino acids: CASSFIGSNTGELFF. In DNA form, the CDR3 reads TGTGCCAGCAGCTTCATCGGTTCGAACACCGGGGAGCTGTTTTTT.

In its sample, this clonotype was seen many times. The chain uses TRBV5-4 and TRBJ2-3; tentative D call: TRBD1 (5 bases). The V end was cut by 0 bases, the J end by 0 bases, with 8 bases between. The CDR3 covers 15 residues. From germline, CDR1 is SGHNT and CDR2 YYREEE (reference sequence). The DNA of the CDR3 is TGTGCCAGCAGCTTGGGGGGCCGAAGCACAGATACGCAGTATTTT. Translation gives CASSLGGRSTDTQYF.

The chain links TRBV20-1 to TRBJ2-5, with D possibly being TRBD1 (5 bases). CDR1 is DFQATT, CDR2 SNEGSKA, per germline (reference sequence). Trimming shortened V by 1 base and J by 3 bases, and 9 bases separated the two germline ends. The CDR3 is 13 amino acids. The CDR3 sequence: CSARGAGKETQYF. CDR3 nucleotide sequence: TGCAGTGCTAGAGGGGCAGGGAAAGAGACCCAGTACTTC.

The V call is TRBV4-2, the J call TRBJ1-2; a possible D gene is TRBD1 (6 bases). With 2 bases removed from V and 6 bases from J, the gap between germline ends came to 16 bases. The CDR3 has 15 residues. Germline CDR1 is LGHNA and CDR2 is YNFKEQ. The CDR3 is CASSQTSHRGNGYTF. The CDR3 coding sequence is TGTGCCAGCAGCCAAACGTCGCATAGGGGGAATGGCTACACCTTC.

The gene calls are TRBV18 and TRBJ2-5, with D unclear. The CDR3 runs to 14 residues. Trimming removed 2 bases from V and 1 base from J, with 8 bases in between. Germline values: CDR1 KGHSH, CDR2 LQKENI. In DNA, the CDR3 is TGTGCCAGCTCACCAACACCTTCCCAAGAGACCCAGTACTTC. Its translation: CASSPTPSQETQYF.

The J gene is TRBJ1-2, the V gene TRBV5-1; 10 bases map to TRBD1. The trim removed 4 bases at V and 6 bases at J, leaving 9 bases unmatched. The CDR3 runs 15 residues. In germline, CDR1 is SGHRS, CDR2 YFSETQ. The CDR3 DNA sequence: TGCGCCAGCAGCCCCGAGGGACAGGGGAGTGATGGCTACACCTTC. Its protein product is CASSPEGQGSDGYTF.

This chain connects TRBV2 to TRBJ1-2; 7 bases line up with TRBD1. Trimming cost V 9 bases and J 4 bases; bases outside gene matches: 8. The CDR3 covers 13 residues. Germline V gene lookup returns CDR1 SNHLY and CDR2 FYNNEI. The CDR3 sequence: CASTGTVTYGYTF. The DNA for the CDR3 is TGTGCCAGTACCGGGACAGTGACCTATGGCTACACCTTC.

On this clonotype: With a much larger clone just one base away, this may be a read error. V is TRBV7-2 and J is TRBJ2-7; 7 bases match TRBD1. Germline V gene lookup returns CDR1 SGHTA and CDR2 FQGNSA. V gave up 5 bases and J gave up 3 bases; unmatched junction bases: 10. The CDR3 loop spans 15 amino acids. CDR3 sequence reads: CASSPSGQRVYEQYF. The CDR3 region has the DNA TGTGCCAGCAGCCCCTCGGGACAGCGAGTCTACGAGCAGTACTTC.

This clonotype was picked up a small number of times. The chain uses TRBV25-1 and TRBJ2-7; D ambiguous. Between the trimmed V and J ends, which lost 11 bases and 3 bases, there was a span of 14 bases. The CDR3 has 12 amino acids. The germline V gene encodes CDR1 MGHDK and CDR2 SYGVNS. CDR3 nucleotide sequence: TGTGCCCGCCGTGGACCTTACTACGAGCAGTACTTC. Translated, it gives CARRGPYYEQYF.

In this sample, this clonotype turned up once. The chain is built from TRBV5-1 and TRBJ1-5; tentative D call: TRBD1 (6 bases). The better agreement between TRBJ2-3 and the DNA end casts doubt on the J call. Germline V CDR1 and CDR2: SGHRS, YFSETQ. The CDR3 is 16 amino acids. As DNA, the CDR3 is TGCGCCAGCAGCCAGTACGGGACAAGCAGCACAGATACGCAGTATTTT. Translated, it gives CASSQYGTSSTDTQYF.

The chain carries TRBV12-3 or TRBV12-4 and TRBJ2-7; 8 bases map to TRBD2. CDR3 length equals 15 residues. Trimming took 6 bases from V and 6 from J; bases not matched to a gene: 13. This CDR3 reads CASSPRGGFTAEQYF. CDR3 coding DNA: TGTGCCAGCAGCCCCCGGGGGGGCTTCACGGCCGAGCAGTACTTC.

The chain joins TRBV20-1 to TRBJ2-5, with TRBD2 matching 11 bases. The CDR3 is 17 amino acids. Trimming took 1 base from V and 0 from J; bases not matched to a gene: 7. Germline lookup yields CDR1 DFQATT and CDR2 SNEGSKA (reference sequence). The DNA for the CDR3 is TGCAGTGCTAGAGGAACTAGCGGGGGTTCGTACCAAGAGACCCAGTACTTC. Residues: CSARGTSGGSYQETQYF.

The chain recombines TRBV9 with TRBJ2-7; possible D gene TRBD2, 5 bases. Trimming cost V 4 bases and J 9 bases, with 23 bases left between them. Germline V gives CDR1 SGDLS, CDR2 YYNGEE. The CDR3 has 15 amino acids. This CDR3 reads CASSQVGSFGDGQYF. The CDR3 region has the DNA TGTGCCAGCAGCCAAGTGGGATCTTTCGGGGATGGGCAGTACTTC.

This clonotype appeared many times. J is TRBJ1-1 and V is TRBV12-3 or TRBV12-4, with D maybe TRBD1 (6 bases). The V gene lost 7 bases and the J gene lost 1 base, with 19 bases spanning the gap. The CDR3 runs to 16 residues. This CDR3 is CASTTSGQSGNTEAFF. In DNA form, the CDR3 reads TGTGCCAGCACTACCTCCGGACAGTCGGGGAACACTGAAGCTTTCTTT.

The rearrangement joins TRBV7-6 to TRBJ1-2; TRBD1 might be the D (5 bases). V was trimmed by 8 bases and J by 2 bases, leaving 12 bases between them. Germline V CDR1 and CDR2: SGHVS, FNYEAQ. This CDR3 comprises 13 residues. The chain's CDR3 is CASGRGSNYGYTF. The CDR3 nucleotides read TGTGCCAGCGGCCGGGGCAGCAACTATGGCTACACCTTC.

This clonotype was found many times. The chain carries TRBV10-3 and TRBJ1-6, with 8 bases fitting TRBD1. The CDR3 extends over 16 amino acids. Germline V CDR1 and CDR2: ENHRY, SYGVKD. V was clipped by 0 bases and J by 7 bases; unmatched bases: 5. The CDR3 protein is CAISESRQGLNSPLHF. CDR3 DNA sequence: TGTGCCATCAGTGAGTCTCGACAGGGGTTGAATTCACCCCTCCACTTT.

This clonotype was counted ten times or more. J is TRBJ1-4 and V is TRBV25-1; D gene ambiguous. Trimming took 7 bases from V and 6 from J, leaving 12 bases between them. The CDR3 loop spans 13 amino acids. CDR1 and CDR2 from the germline V gene are MGHDK and SYGVNS. The CDR3 protein is CASKRGGDEKLFF. The CDR3 DNA reads TGTGCCAGCAAACGGGGTGGAGATGAAAAACTGTTTTTT.

V usage is TRBV20-1 and J usage is TRBJ1-4, with 7 bases matching TRBD1. This CDR3 region has 14 residues. Germline V gene data show CDR1 as DFQATT and CDR2 as SNEGSKA (reference sequence). The CDR3 sequence: CSVGTAGTNEKLFF. The CDR3 DNA reads as TGCAGCGTGGGGACAGCAGGAACTAATGAAAAACTGTTTTTT.